This T cell receptor (beta chain) emerged from a study of blood T cell repertoires in COVID-19. The data were produced by immunoSEQ multiplex PCR, yet TCRdb's version contains in-frame clones alone and is incomplete. Of roughly 100,000 clones in the sample, 84% were seen once. The CDR3 totals 18 residues. The V gene's germline CDR1 is SGHNT and CDR2 YYREEE (reference sequence). J lost 6 bases, V lost 0 bases, and 14 bases had no gene match. The chain joins TRBV5-4 to TRBJ2-3, with 9 bases identical to TRBD2. What was sequenced was peripheral blood. The TCR sequence derives from a human donor in a cohort sampled during active COVID-19. CDR3 protein: CASSLDQRTSGPGDTQYF. The CDR3 nucleotides are TGTGCCAGCAGCTTGGACCAACGTACTAGCGGGCCGGGGGATACGCAGTATTTT.